The 23 T cell receptor beta chains below all came from one sample that was sequenced in a study of cytomegalovirus exposure and HLA in healthy donors. Primers for the PCR totalled 60 Vbeta and 13 Jbeta. The repertoire was sequenced with immunoSEQ multiplex PCR; TCRdb's copy has only in-frame clones and lacks some. The sample has approximately 110,000 clones; about three quarters are singletons. The sequencing input was PBMCs. The origin of the receptors is a male donor in good health and CMV-seronegative.

V gene TRBV28 combines with J gene TRBJ1-2; D might be TRBD1 (6 bases). There are 14 residues in the CDR3. Trimming took 5 bases from V and 6 from J, leaving 16 bases between them. Germline assignment: CDR1 MDHEN and CDR2 SYDVKM. Here the CDR3 DNA reads TGTGCCAGCAGTCCTTTGACAGGATGGAATGGCTACACCTTC. It is translated as CASSPLTGWNGYTF.

The chain couples TRBV2 to TRBJ1-4, with D possibly TRBD1 on 5 matching bases. The V end was cut by 4 bases, the J end by 7 bases, with 7 bases between. Per the germline V gene, CDR1 is SNHLY and CDR2 is FYNNEI. CDR3 length: 12 residues. The CDR3 region is CASSGDSEKLFF. CDR3 nucleotide sequence: TGTGCCAGCAGTGGCGACAGTGAAAAACTGTTTTTT.

V usage is TRBV1 and J usage is TRBJ2-7; the table's D call of TRBD2 was not tested on the DNA. TRBV1 is termed a pseudogene. The CDR3 consists of 14 residues. The CDR3: CTSLTRDFPYEQYF. For the CDR3, the DNA is TGCACCAGCTTAACACGGGACTTTCCCTACGAGCAGTACTTC.

The chain links TRBV5-4 to TRBJ2-7, with TRBD2 identical over 8 bases. From germline, CDR1 is SGHNT and CDR2 YYREEE (reference sequence). CDR3 length: 15 residues. V trimming: 0 bases; J trimming: 3 bases; junction bases outside the gene matches: 5. The CDR3 region is CASSLGLGTSYEQYF. The DNA of the CDR3 is TGTGCCAGCAGCTTGGGTCTAGGGACTAGCTACGAGCAGTACTTC.

The gene calls are TRBV5-1 and TRBJ2-3; 12 bases line up with TRBD1. This CDR3 comprises 15 residues. Trimming cost V 4 bases and J 5 bases; bases outside gene matches: 5. Germline V gives CDR1 SGHRS, CDR2 YFSETQ. The CDR3 spells CASSDGTGGGDTQYF. The CDR3 bases are TGCGCCAGCAGCGACGGGACAGGGGGCGGAGATACGCAGTATTTT.

V and J are TRBV5-1 and TRBJ2-7; possibly TRBD1 for D (6 bases). The CDR3 contains 15 residues. Germline assignment: CDR1 SGHRS and CDR2 YFSETQ. V lost 4 bases and J lost 3, with 17 bases in between. CDR3 coding DNA: TGCGCCAGCAGCCATGGACAGCAATTTGACTACGAGCAGTACTTC. This gives the protein CASSHGQQFDYEQYF.

This sequence joins TRBV6-1 and TRBJ1-1; the match to TRBD1 covers 8 bases. V was pared by 8 bases and J by 2 bases, with 4 bases of the junction left unmatched. There are 13 residues in the CDR3. Germline V gene sequence: CDR1 MNHNS, CDR2 SASEGT. The CDR3: CASSDRANTEAFF. The CDR3 DNA reads TGTGCCAGCTCGGACAGGGCTAACACTGAAGCTTTCTTT.

V and J are TRBV7-8 and TRBJ2-1, with 7 bases matching TRBD1. The germline V gene has CDR1 SGHVS and CDR2 FQNEAQ. The CDR3 length is 14 residues. V was clipped by 11 bases and J by 4 bases; unmatched bases: 11. CDR3 bases: TGTGCCTTAGGCTCCCAACAGGGGTACAATGAGCAGTTCTTC. The encoded protein is CALGSQQGYNEQFF.

The CDR3: CASRPIPSGQGMSRNQPQHF. The CDR3 nucleotides are TGTGCAAGTCGCCCGATTCCCAGCGGACAGGGGATGAGTCGCAATCAGCCCCAGCATTTT. V and J are TRBV12-2 and TRBJ1-5; the tabulated D call, TRBD1, remains unverified against the DNA. TRBV12-2 is annotated as a pseudogene. This CDR3 region has 20 residues.

The chain carries TRBV5-1 and TRBJ1-2, with a tentative D call TRBD1 (6 bases). Trimming shortened V by 4 bases and J by 3 bases, and 16 bases separated the two germline ends. This CDR3 contains 15 residues. Per the germline V gene, CDR1 is SGHRS and CDR2 is YFSETQ. CDR3 nucleotide sequence: TGCGCCAGCAGCGCCCACCACAGGGCTGACTATGGCTACACCTTC. Protein sequence: CASSAHHRADYGYTF. The full variable domain, rest sourced from reference TRBV5-1 and TRBJ1-2, is KAGVTQTPRYLIKTRGQQVTLSCSPISGHRSVSWYQQTPGQGLQFLFEYFSETQRNKGNFPGRFSGRQFSNSRSEMNVSTLELGDSALYLCASSAHHRADYGYTFGSGTRLTVV.

This clone was counted between two and nine times. The chain recombines TRBV19 with TRBJ2-7, with 12 bases lining up with TRBD2. The V segment lost 1 base and the J segment 3 bases; nucleotides outside the gene matches: 4. CDR1 LNHDA and CDR2 SQIVND come from the germline V gene (reference sequence). This CDR3 has 16 amino acids. CDR3 sequence (DNA): TGTGCCAGTAGTATAGCCGGACTAGCGGGGAGCTACGAGCAGTACTTC. This gives the protein CASSIAGLAGSYEQYF.

This clone was detected once. The J gene is TRBJ2-7, the V gene TRBV5-8; the match to TRBD1 covers 10 bases. Germline V gene data show CDR1 as SGHTS and CDR2 as YDEGEE. The CDR3 has 13 amino acids. J lost 4 bases, V lost 4 bases, and 2 bases had no gene match. In nucleotides, the CDR3 is TGTGCCAGCAGCAAGGGACAGGGGTACGAGCAGTACTTC. This encodes CASSKGQGYEQYF.

The CDR3 nucleotides are TGTGCCAGCAGCTTGGGCATACTCTCCTACAATGAGCAGTTCTTC. This translates into CASSLGILSYNEQFF. V and J are TRBV5-6 and TRBJ2-1; D gene ambiguous. There are 15 residues in the CDR3. The germline CDR1 and CDR2 sequences are SGHDT and YYEEEE. V was trimmed by 0 bases and J by 0 bases, leaving 7 bases between them.

This clone was detected only once. This chain links TRBV30 with TRBJ2-5; 15 bases match TRBD2. CDR1 and CDR2 (germline): GTSNPN, SVGIG (reference sequence). Trimming at V came to 1 base and at J to 0 bases, leaving 9 bases not matched to a gene. There are 19 residues in the CDR3. CDR3 nucleotides: TGTGCCTGGAGTGAAGGGTTTGGACTAGCGGGAGGGTACCAAGAGACCCAGTACTTC. This codes for CAWSEGFGLAGGYQETQYF.

J is TRBJ1-1 and V is TRBV9, with D possibly matching TRBD1 (5 bases). Trimming removed 0 bases at V and 4 bases at J, with 10 bases between. Looked up from germline, CDR1 is SGDLS and CDR2 is YYNGEE. The CDR3 totals 14 residues. The CDR3 is CASSVGGEGTEAFF. The DNA of the CDR3 is TGTGCCAGCAGCGTAGGAGGGGAGGGCACTGAAGCTTTCTTT.

The V gene is TRBV12-1, the J gene TRBJ1-2. TRBV12-1 is a documented pseudogene. This CDR3 is 14 amino acids long. CDR3 in amino acids: CASTPHAGNYGYTF. The DNA for the CDR3 is TGTGCCAGCACCCCTCATGCGGGGAACTATGGCTACACCTTC.

The CDR3 sequence is CASSRPGTLRSGANVLTF. The CDR3 bases are TGTGCCAGTAGTCGACCCGGGACACTCCGCTCTGGGGCCAACGTCCTGACTTTC. The rearrangement uses TRBV19 and TRBJ2-6; TRBD1 might be the D (6 bases). V was shortened by 5 bases and J by 0 bases, with 17 bases between the two germline ends. This CDR3 is built from 18 residues. Germline values: CDR1 LNHDA, CDR2 SQIVND (reference sequence).

The chain uses TRBV5-1 and TRBJ2-5; tentative D call: TRBD1 (6 bases). The J call may be in error: the DNA end matches TRBJ2-7 better. The CDR3 loop spans 14 amino acids. CDR1 is SGHRS and CDR2 is YFSETQ in the germline V gene. CDR3 coding DNA: TGCGCCAGCAGCCTCGAACCTACAGGGCTCGAGCAGTACTTC. Its translation is CASSLEPTGLEQYF.

The CDR3: CASTFGLSYDYGYTF. As DNA, the CDR3 is TGTGCCAGCACTTTCGGACTAAGCTATGACTATGGCTACACCTTC. The rearrangement links TRBV5-8 to TRBJ1-2; D gene ambiguous. From germline, CDR1 is SGHTS and CDR2 YDEGEE. V was pared by 6 bases and J by 3 bases, with 18 bases between. CDR3 size: 15 residues.

The V and J genes are TRBV4-2 and TRBJ1-1, with D maybe TRBD1 (5 bases). The CDR3 contains 16 residues. Germline V gene data show CDR1 as LGHNA and CDR2 as YNFKEQ. Trimming took 0 bases from V and 1 from J, leaving 12 bases between them. CDR3 nucleotide sequence: TGTGCCAGCAGCCAAGAGGTGACAGCTACGAACACTGAAGCTTTCTTT. Its translation is CASSQEVTATNTEAFF.

The rearrangement uses TRBV29-1 and TRBJ2-1; 12 bases match TRBD2. This CDR3 is 14 amino acids long. The V gene end was trimmed by 4 bases and the J gene end by 6 bases; junction bases not matched to a gene: 4. The germline gives CDR1 SQVTM, CDR2 ANQGSEA. CDR3 sequence: CSVGGLAGPNEQFF. CDR3 sequence (DNA): TGCAGCGTTGGGGGACTAGCGGGCCCCAATGAGCAGTTCTTC.

This clone was found a few times. The chain is built from TRBV9 and TRBJ1-5; no firm D call. The CDR3 sequence is 13 residues long. The V end lost 0 bases, the J end lost 6 bases, and 7 bases lay between the germline ends. CDR1 is SGDLS, CDR2 YYNGEE, per germline. CDR3 bases: TGTGCCAGCAGCGTAGGACTGGGTCAGCCCCAGCATTTT. It yields the protein CASSVGLGQPQHF.

The chain recombines TRBV6-4 with TRBJ2-4; no clear D. The CDR3 consists of 14 residues. The germline V gene has CDR1 MRHNA and CDR2 SNTAGT. Trimming removed 0 bases at V and 1 base at J, with 4 bases between. The CDR3 nucleotides are TGTGCCAGCAGTGACTCCGGGGCCAAAAACATTCAGTACTTC. Translating it yields CASSDSGAKNIQYF.